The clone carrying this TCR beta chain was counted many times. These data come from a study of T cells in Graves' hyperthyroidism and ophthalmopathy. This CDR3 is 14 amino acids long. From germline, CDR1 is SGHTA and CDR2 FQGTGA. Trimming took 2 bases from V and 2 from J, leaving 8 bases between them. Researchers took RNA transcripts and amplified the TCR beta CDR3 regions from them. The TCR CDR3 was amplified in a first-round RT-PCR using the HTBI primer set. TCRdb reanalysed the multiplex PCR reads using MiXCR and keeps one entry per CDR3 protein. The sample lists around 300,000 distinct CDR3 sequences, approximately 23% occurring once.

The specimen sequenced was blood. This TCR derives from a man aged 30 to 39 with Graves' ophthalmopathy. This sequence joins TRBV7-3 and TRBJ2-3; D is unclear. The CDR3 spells CASSLVADTDTQYF. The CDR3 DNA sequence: TGTGCCAGCAGCTTAGTCGCCGACACAGATACGCAGTATTTT. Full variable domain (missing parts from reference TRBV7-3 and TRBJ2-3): GAGVSQTPSNKVTEKGKYVELRCDPISGHTALYWYRQSLGQGPEFLIYFQGTGAADDSGLPNDRFFAVRPEGSVSTLKIQRTERGDSAVYLCASSLVADTDTQYFGPGTRLTVL.